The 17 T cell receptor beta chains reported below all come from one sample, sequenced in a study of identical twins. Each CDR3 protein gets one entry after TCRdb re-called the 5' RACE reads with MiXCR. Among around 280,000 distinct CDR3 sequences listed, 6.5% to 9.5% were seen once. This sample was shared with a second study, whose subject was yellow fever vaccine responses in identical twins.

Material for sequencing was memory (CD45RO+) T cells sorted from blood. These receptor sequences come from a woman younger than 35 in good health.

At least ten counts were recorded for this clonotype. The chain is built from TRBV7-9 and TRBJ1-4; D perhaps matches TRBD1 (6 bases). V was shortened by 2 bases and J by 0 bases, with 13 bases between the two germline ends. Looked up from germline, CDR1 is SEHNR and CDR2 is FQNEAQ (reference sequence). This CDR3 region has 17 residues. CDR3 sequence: CASSLLQGYATNEKLFF. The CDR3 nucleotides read TGTGCCAGCAGCTTATTACAGGGTTATGCAACTAATGAAAAACTGTTTTTT. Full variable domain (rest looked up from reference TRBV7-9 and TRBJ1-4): DTGVSQNPRHKITKRGQNVTFRCDPISEHNRLYWYRQTLGQGPEFLTYFQNEAQLEKSRLLSDRFSAERPKGSFSTLEIQRTEQGDSAMYLCASSLLQGYATNEKLFFGSGTQLSVL.

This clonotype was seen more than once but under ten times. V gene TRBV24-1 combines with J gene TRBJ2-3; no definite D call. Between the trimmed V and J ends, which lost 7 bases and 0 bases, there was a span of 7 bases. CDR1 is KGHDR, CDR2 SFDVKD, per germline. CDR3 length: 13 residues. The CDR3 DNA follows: TGTGCCACCAGCGGAGTGAGCACAGATACGCAGTATTTT. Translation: CATSGVSTDTQYF.

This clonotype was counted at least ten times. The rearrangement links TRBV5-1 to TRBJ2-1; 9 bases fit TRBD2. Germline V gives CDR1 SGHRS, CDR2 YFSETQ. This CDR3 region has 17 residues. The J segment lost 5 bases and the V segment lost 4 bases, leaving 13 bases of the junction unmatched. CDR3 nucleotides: TGCGCCAGCAGCCGAGGGTCATGGCTAGCGGGGAACAATGAGCAGTTCTTC. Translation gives CASSRGSWLAGNNEQFF.

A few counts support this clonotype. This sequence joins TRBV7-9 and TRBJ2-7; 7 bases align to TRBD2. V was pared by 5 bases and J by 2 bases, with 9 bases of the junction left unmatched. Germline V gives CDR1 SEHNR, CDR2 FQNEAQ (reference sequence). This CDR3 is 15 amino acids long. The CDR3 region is CASSQMAGDPYEQYF. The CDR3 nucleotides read TGTGCCAGCAGCCAGATGGCGGGAGATCCCTACGAGCAGTACTTC.

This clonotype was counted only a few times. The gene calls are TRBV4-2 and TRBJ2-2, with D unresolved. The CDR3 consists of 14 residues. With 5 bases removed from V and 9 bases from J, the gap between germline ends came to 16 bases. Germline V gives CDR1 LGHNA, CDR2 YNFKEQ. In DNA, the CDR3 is TGTGCCAGCAGCAAGTCGGGTATCAGCAGGGAGCTGTTTTTT. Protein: CASSKSGISRELFF.

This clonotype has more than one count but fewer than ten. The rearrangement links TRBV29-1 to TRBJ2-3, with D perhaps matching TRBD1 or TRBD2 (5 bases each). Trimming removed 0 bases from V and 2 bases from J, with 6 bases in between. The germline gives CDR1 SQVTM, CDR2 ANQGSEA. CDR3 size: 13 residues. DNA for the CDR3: TGCAGCGTTGAAGACGGGACCACAGATACGCAGTATTTT. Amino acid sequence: CSVEDGTTDTQYF.

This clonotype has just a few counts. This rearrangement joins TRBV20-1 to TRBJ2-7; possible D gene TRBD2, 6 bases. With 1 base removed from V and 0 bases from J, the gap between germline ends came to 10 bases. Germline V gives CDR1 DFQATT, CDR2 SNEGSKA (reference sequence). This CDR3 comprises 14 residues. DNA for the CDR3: TGCAGTGCTAGAGTCCCTAGCGACTCCTACGAGCAGTACTTC. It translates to CSARVPSDSYEQYF.

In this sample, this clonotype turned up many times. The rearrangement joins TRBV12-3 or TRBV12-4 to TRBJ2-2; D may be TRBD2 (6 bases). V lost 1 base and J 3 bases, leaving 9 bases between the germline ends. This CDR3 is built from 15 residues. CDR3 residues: CASSLVGTYTGELFF. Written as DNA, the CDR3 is TGTGCCAGCAGTTTAGTAGGGACTTACACCGGGGAGCTGTTTTTT.

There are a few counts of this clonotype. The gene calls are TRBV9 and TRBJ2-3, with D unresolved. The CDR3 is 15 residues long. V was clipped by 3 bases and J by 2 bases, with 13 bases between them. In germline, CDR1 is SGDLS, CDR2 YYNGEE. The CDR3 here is CASSERSAYTDTQYF. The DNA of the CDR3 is TGTGCCAGCAGCGAAAGGTCGGCGTACACAGATACGCAGTATTTT.

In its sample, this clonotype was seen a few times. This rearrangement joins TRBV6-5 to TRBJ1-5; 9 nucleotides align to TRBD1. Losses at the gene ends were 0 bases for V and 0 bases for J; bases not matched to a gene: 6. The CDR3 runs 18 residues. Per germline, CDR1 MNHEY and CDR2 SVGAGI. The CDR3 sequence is CASSYSKQGAVSNQPQHF. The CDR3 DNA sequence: TGTGCCAGCAGTTACTCTAAACAGGGGGCCGTTAGCAATCAGCCCCAGCATTTT.

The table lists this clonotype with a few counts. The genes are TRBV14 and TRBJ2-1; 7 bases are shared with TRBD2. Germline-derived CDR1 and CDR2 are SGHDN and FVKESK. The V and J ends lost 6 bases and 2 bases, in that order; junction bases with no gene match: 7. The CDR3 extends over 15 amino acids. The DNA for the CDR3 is TGTGCCAGCAGGCCCGGGGGGTCCGCCTACAATGAGCAGTTCTTC. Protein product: CASRPGGSAYNEQFF.

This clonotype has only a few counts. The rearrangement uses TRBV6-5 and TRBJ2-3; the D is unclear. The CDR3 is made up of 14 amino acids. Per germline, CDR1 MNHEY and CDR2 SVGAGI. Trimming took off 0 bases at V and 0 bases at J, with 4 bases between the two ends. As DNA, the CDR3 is TGTGCCAGCAGTTACTCCCATAGCACAGATACGCAGTATTTT. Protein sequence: CASSYSHSTDTQYF.

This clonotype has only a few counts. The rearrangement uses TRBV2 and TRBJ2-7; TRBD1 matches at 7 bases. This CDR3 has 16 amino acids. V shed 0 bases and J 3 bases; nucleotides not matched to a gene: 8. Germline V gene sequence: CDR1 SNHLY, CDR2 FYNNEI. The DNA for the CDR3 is TGTGCCAGCAGTGAAGCGAGCAGGGGGAAGGTCTACGAGCAGTACGTC. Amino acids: CASSEASRGKVYEQYV.

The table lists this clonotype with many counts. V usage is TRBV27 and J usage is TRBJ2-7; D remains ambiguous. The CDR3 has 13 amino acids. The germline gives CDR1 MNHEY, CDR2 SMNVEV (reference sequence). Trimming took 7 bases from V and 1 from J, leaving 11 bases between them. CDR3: CASKGVGSYEQYF. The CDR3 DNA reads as TGTGCCAGCAAGGGTGTTGGATCCTACGAGCAGTACTTC.

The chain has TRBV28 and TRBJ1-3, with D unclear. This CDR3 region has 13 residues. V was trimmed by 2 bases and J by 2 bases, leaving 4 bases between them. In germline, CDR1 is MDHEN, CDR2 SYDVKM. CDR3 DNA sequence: TGTGCCAGCAGTTTAACGACTGGAAACACCATATATTTT. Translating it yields CASSLTTGNTIYF. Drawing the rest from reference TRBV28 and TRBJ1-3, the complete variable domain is DVKVTQSSRYLVKRTGEKVFLECVQDMDHENMFWYRQDPGLGLRLIYFSYDVKMKEKGDIPEGYSVSREKKERFSLILESASTNQTSMYLCASSLTTGNTIYFGEGSWLTVV.

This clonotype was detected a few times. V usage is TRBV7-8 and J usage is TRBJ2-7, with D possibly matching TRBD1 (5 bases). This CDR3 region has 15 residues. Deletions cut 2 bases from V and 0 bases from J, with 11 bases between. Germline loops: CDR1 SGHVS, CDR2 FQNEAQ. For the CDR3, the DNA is TGTGCCAGCAGCTTACAGCCAGGGATCTCCTACGAGCAGTACGTC. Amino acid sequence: CASSLQPGISYEQYV.

CDR3 nucleotide sequence: TGCGCCAGCAGCTTGGGGGTTAGAAGGGACGAGCAGTACTTC. Its translation: CASSLGVRRDEQYF. J is TRBJ2-7 and V is TRBV5-1; no clear D. Deletions cut 0 bases from V and 5 bases from J, with 12 bases between. The CDR3 loop spans 14 amino acids. In germline, CDR1 is SGHRS, CDR2 YFSETQ.